This T cell receptor beta chain was observed in a study of blood T cells in healthy people across ages. Sample-barcoded 5' priming and a J-beta primer mix drove a second PCR of about 6 to 11 cycles. TCRdb reprocessed the 5' RACE reads via MiXCR and lists one record per CDR3 protein. Found here are approximately 670,000 distinct CDR3 sequences, roughly 41% of them singletons; the top ten hold about 30%. Study-wide results and caveats: PBMCs went unsorted, and a conclusive naive versus antigen-experienced comparison was therefore prevented.

Germline V gives CDR1 SGHKS, CDR2 YYEKEE (reference sequence). The germline V and J ends were trimmed by 4 bases and 3 bases, with 15 bases remaining between them. The CDR3 totals 15 residues. Points on this clonotype: Its matching antigen is unknown.

V is TRBV5-5 and J is TRBJ2-3; possibly TRBD1 for D (6 bases). The TCR sequence derives from a man older than 75 in good health. The sequenced material came from blood. The CDR3 region has the DNA TGTGCCAGCAGCCCACAGGGAGTTAGGACAGATACGCAGTATTTT. Encoded protein: CASSPQGVRTDTQYF.